These 10 T cell receptor beta chains came from one sample sequenced in a study of blood T cell repertoires in COVID-19. TCRdb's copy holds only in-frame clones and misses some; the assay was immunoSEQ multiplex PCR. The data show 250,000 or so clones, 70% to 90% seen once. The sample taken for sequencing was peripheral blood. All receptors derive from a woman aged 25 to 45 with active or convalescent COVID-19.

The genes are TRBV11-1 and TRBJ1-1; 7 bases are a match to TRBD1. Germline lookup yields CDR1 SGHAT and CDR2 FQDESV (reference sequence). The ends lost 3 bases at V and 6 bases at J; junction bases unmatched: 10. This CDR3 is built from 15 residues. CDR3 sequence: CASSLDRWMGAEAFF. DNA of the CDR3: TGTGCCAGCAGCTTGGACAGGTGGATGGGGGCTGAAGCTTTCTTT.

The chain employs TRBV9 and TRBJ2-2; D uncertain. Per the germline V gene, CDR1 is SGDLS and CDR2 is YYNGEE. The ends were cut back, 1 base at V and 1 base at J, with 5 bases in the middle. The CDR3 is 14 residues long. The CDR3 reads CASSVLVNTGELFF. CDR3 DNA: TGTGCCAGCAGCGTATTAGTGAACACCGGGGAGCTGTTTTTT.

The chain combines TRBV5-1 with TRBJ2-3; 8 bases line up with TRBD2. Trimming at V came to 0 bases and at J to 2 bases, leaving 5 bases not matched to a gene. Per germline, CDR1 SGHRS and CDR2 YFSETQ. The CDR3 totals 16 residues. CDR3 residues: CASSLVGSGVTDTQYF. The CDR3 DNA reads as TGCGCCAGCAGCTTGGTGGGTAGCGGGGTCACAGATACGCAGTATTTT.

Here the CDR3 reads CASSRLAAPNTEAFF. The CDR3 DNA follows: TGTGCCAGCAGTCGCCTGGCGGCTCCTAACACTGAAGCTTTCTTT. The chain combines TRBV7-3 with TRBJ1-1; D remains ambiguous. Germline V gene sequence: CDR1 SGHTA, CDR2 FQGTGA. The CDR3 length is 15 residues. Trimming stripped 6 bases from V and 2 bases from J, with 16 bases between.

The chain couples TRBV5-4 to TRBJ2-3, with TRBD1 matching over 10 bases. With 0 bases clipped from V and 5 bases from J, the junction kept 12 bases outside the gene matches. The CDR3 consists of 18 residues. The germline CDR1 and CDR2 sequences are SGHNT and YYREEE (reference sequence). The CDR3 is CASSLDYSVGTGEDTQYF. Written as DNA, the CDR3 is TGTGCCAGCAGCTTGGACTACTCAGTCGGGACAGGGGAAGATACGCAGTATTTT.

V gene TRBV3-1 (or the pseudogene TRBV3-2) combines with J gene TRBJ1-3; D unclear. The germline V and J ends were trimmed by 2 bases and 4 bases, with 15 bases remaining between them. The CDR3 sequence is 16 residues long. CDR1 LGHDT and CDR2 YNNKEL come from the germline V gene (reference sequence). CDR3 amino acids: CASSQFSGTQGNTIYF. CDR3 in DNA: TGTGCCAGCAGCCAATTTAGCGGTACGCAGGGAAACACCATATATTTT.

The rearrangement links TRBV14 to TRBJ2-7, with 9 bases fitting TRBD2. The CDR3 runs to 15 residues. Looked up from germline, CDR1 is SGHDN and CDR2 is FVKESK. The ends lost 4 bases at V and 4 bases at J; junction bases unmatched: 8. CDR3 sequence reads: CASSPGGLALYEQYF. The CDR3 DNA is TGTGCCAGCAGCCCAGGGGGACTAGCTTTATACGAGCAGTACTTC.

This chain uses TRBV19 with TRBJ1-2; D is possibly TRBD1 (6 bases). Trimming cost V 6 bases and J 8 bases, with 19 bases left between them. The germline V gene encodes CDR1 LNHDA and CDR2 SQIVND (reference sequence). The CDR3 length is 14 residues. DNA of the CDR3: TGTGCCAGTAGCTACCGGGACATACCTAGCGGCTACACCTTC. The encoded protein is CASSYRDIPSGYTF.

The chain employs TRBV19 and TRBJ2-7; 10 nucleotides align to TRBD2. The length of the CDR3 is 15 residues. Looked up from germline, CDR1 is LNHDA and CDR2 is SQIVND (reference sequence). V trimming: 4 bases; J trimming: 7 bases; junction bases outside the gene matches: 10. The CDR3 reads CASSKLAGIIGEQYF. The CDR3 DNA follows: TGTGCCAGTAGTAAACTAGCGGGGATCATCGGAGAGCAGTACTTC.

The chain joins TRBV11-3 to TRBJ2-1, with 11 bases fitting TRBD2. V trimming: 5 bases; J trimming: 5 bases; junction bases outside the gene matches: 5. The CDR3 sequence is 15 residues long. Germline assignment: CDR1 SGHNT and CDR2 YENEEA. The CDR3, as DNA: TGTGCCAGCAGCGATAGCGGGGGGGCCCACAATGAGCAGTTCTTC. Protein sequence: CASSDSGGAHNEQFF.